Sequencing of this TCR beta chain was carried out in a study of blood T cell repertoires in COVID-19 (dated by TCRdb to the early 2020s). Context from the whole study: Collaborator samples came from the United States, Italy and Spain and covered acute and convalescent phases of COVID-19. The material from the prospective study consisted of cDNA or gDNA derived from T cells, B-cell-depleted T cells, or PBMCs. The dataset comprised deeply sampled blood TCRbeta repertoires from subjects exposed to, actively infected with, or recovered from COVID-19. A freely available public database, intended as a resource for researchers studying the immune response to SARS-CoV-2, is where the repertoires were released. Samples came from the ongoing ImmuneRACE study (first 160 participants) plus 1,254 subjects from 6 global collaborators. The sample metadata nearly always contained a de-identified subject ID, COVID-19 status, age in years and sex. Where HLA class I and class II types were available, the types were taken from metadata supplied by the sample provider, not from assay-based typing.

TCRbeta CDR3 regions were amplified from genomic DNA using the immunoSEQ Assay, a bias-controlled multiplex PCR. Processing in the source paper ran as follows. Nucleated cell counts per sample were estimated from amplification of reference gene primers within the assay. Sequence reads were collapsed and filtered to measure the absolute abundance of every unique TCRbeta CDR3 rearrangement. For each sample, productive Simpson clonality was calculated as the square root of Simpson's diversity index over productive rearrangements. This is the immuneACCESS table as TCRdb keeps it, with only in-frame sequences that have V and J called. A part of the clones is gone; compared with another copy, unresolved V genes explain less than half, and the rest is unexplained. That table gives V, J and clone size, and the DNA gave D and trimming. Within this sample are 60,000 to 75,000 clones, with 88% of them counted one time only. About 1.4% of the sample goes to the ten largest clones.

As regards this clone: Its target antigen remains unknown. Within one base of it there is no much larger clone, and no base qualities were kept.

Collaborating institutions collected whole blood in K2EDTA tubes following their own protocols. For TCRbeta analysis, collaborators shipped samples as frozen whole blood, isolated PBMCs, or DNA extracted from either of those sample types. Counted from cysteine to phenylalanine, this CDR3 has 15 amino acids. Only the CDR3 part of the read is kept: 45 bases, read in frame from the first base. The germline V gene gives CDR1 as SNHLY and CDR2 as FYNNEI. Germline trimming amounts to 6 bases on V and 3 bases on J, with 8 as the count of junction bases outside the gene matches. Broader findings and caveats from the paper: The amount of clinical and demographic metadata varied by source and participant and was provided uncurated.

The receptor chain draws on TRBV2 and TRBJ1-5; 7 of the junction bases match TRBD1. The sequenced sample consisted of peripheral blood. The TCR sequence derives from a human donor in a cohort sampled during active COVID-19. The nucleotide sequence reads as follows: TGTGCCAGCAGGGGGGGACAGCCGTACAATCAGCCCCAGCATTTT. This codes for CASRGGQPYNQPQHF.